One sample yielded the 18 T cell receptor beta chains listed below, sequenced in a study of cytomegalovirus exposure and HLA in healthy donors. Both 60 Vbeta primers and 13 Jbeta primers went into the PCR. Clones were read by immunoSEQ multiplex PCR, and TCRdb kept only the in-frame ones, dropping some. The sample records 200,000 to 250,000 clones, 82% being singletons. Sample: PBMCs. The receptors derive from a woman between 40 and 50 years old in good health and CMV-seronegative.

The V call is TRBV30, the J call TRBJ2-3, with a tentative D call TRBD1 (6 bases). The ends were cut back, 5 bases at V and 8 bases at J, with 17 bases in the middle. CDR3 size: 13 residues. Germline V gene lookup returns CDR1 GTSNPN and CDR2 SVGIG (reference sequence). CDR3 protein: CAWGDMGGRTQYF. CDR3 sequence (DNA): TGTGCCTGGGGGGACATGGGCGGCCGTACGCAGTATTTT. Drawing the rest from reference TRBV30 and TRBJ2-3, the complete variable domain is SQTIHQWPATLVQPVGSPLSLECTVEGTSNPNLYWYRQAAGRGLQLLFYSVGIGQISSEVPQNLSASRPQDRQFILSSKKLLLSDSGFYLCAWGDMGGRTQYFGPGTRLTVL.

This clone occurred once. DNA of the CDR3: TGCGCCAGCAGCCTTGGGACAGCACATTACAATGAGCAGTTCTTC. Encoded protein: CASSLGTAHYNEQFF. The V gene is TRBV5-1, the J gene TRBJ2-1; TRBD1 matches at 7 bases. Trimming cost V 4 bases and J 4 bases; bases outside gene matches: 8. This CDR3 is 15 amino acids long. Germline loops: CDR1 SGHRS, CDR2 YFSETQ.

The gene calls are TRBV18 and TRBJ2-7; D is possibly TRBD2 (5 bases). V dropped 6 bases and J dropped 1 base, with 10 bases sitting between them. Germline V gene data show CDR1 as KGHSH and CDR2 as LQKENI. The CDR3 spans 13 residues. The chain's CDR3 is CASSPPGSYEQYF. CDR3 DNA: TGTGCCAGCTCCCCCCCGGGATCCTACGAGCAGTACTTC.

This sequence joins TRBV27 and TRBJ1-4, with 7 positions matching TRBD1. This CDR3 comprises 15 residues. Germline V lookup: CDR1 MNHEY, CDR2 SMNVEV (reference sequence). V lost 4 bases to trimming and J lost 7 bases; unmatched junction nucleotides: 9. The CDR3 reads CASSSTKGAREKLFF. The CDR3 region has the DNA TGTGCCAGCAGTTCGACCAAGGGGGCGCGTGAAAAACTGTTTTTT.

CDR3 nucleotide sequence: TGTGCCAGCAGCCAGCTAGCGGGCGAGCAGTACTTC. It encodes CASSQLAGEQYF. The chain links TRBV14 to TRBJ2-7; 8 nucleotides agree with TRBD2. J lost 6 bases, V lost 3 bases, and 1 base had no gene match. The length of the CDR3 is 12 residues. In germline, CDR1 is SGHDN, CDR2 FVKESK.

Turning to this clone: The junction departs from germline at one end; a sequencing error may be responsible. This sequence joins TRBV7-9 and TRBJ2-7, with 7 nucleotides matching TRBD2. The CDR3 is 15 amino acids. The germline V gene encodes CDR1 SEHNR and CDR2 FQNEAQ (reference sequence). CDR3 protein: CSSSLESGRSYEQYF. CDR3 DNA sequence: TGTTCCAGCAGCTTAGAGTCCGGGAGGTCCTACGAGCAGTACTTC.

J is TRBJ1-5 and V is TRBV19; D is possibly TRBD1 (6 bases). In germline, CDR1 is LNHDA, CDR2 SQIVND (reference sequence). The CDR3 loop spans 15 amino acids. Between the trimmed V and J ends, which lost 3 bases and 5 bases, there was a span of 14 bases. As DNA, the CDR3 is TGTGCCAGTAGTATTTCGTTGACAGGTTATCAGCCCCAGCATTTT. Translating gives CASSISLTGYQPQHF.

This clone has just a few counts. One end of the junction is discordant with germline, which a read error may explain. The chain has TRBV6-1 and TRBJ1-2; TRBD1 agrees at 8 bases. Germline CDR1 and CDR2: MNHNS and SASEGT. The CDR3 is made up of 15 amino acids. CDR3 coding DNA: TGTGCCAGCAGAGAAGCCGGACAGGGCAACTATGGCTACACCTTC. Residues: CASREAGQGNYGYTF.

V and J are TRBV9 and TRBJ1-2; weak D call: TRBD1 (5 bases). The ends were cut back, 0 bases at V and 4 bases at J, with 10 bases in the middle. The CDR3 is 14 amino acids. Looked up from germline, CDR1 is SGDLS and CDR2 is YYNGEE. The DNA of the CDR3 is TGTGCCAGCAGCGTAGCAGGGTATGGCTATGGCTACACCTTC. Residues: CASSVAGYGYGYTF.

The chain recombines TRBV5-8 with TRBJ1-5, with TRBD1 matching over 8 bases. The CDR3 is 16 residues long. CDR1 is SGHTS, CDR2 YDEGEE, per germline. With V trimmed by 2 bases and J by 4 bases, 8 bases remained unmatched. In DNA, the CDR3 is TGTGCCAGCAGCTTATATTCAACAGGGGGAAATCAGCCCCAGCATTTT. Translation: CASSLYSTGGNQPQHF. Using reference TRBV5-8 and TRBJ1-5 for the parts outside the CDR3, the full variable domain is EAGVTQSPTHLIKTRGQQATLRCSPISGHTSVYWYQQALGLGLQFLLWYDEGEERNRGNFPPRFSGRQFPNYSSELNVNALELEDSALYLCASSLYSTGGNQPQHFGDGTRLSIL.

CDR3 region: CASSERQGGNEQFF. CDR3 in DNA: TGTGCCAGCAGCGAGAGACAGGGGGGCAATGAGCAGTTCTTC. The chain couples TRBV11-2 to TRBJ2-1; TRBD1 agrees at 9 bases. Germline V gene data show CDR1 as SGHAT and CDR2 as FQNNGV. J lost 6 bases, V lost 5 bases, and 5 bases had no gene match. This CDR3 has 14 amino acids.

This CDR3 is CASSLGQGAIQPQHF. In DNA form, the CDR3 reads TGTGCCAGCAGCTTAGGACAGGGGGCCATTCAGCCCCAGCATTTT. The chain couples TRBV7-2 to TRBJ1-5; 10 bases are a match to TRBD1. J lost 6 bases, V lost 1 base, and 3 bases had no gene match. Per germline, CDR1 SGHTA and CDR2 FQGNSA. This CDR3 is 15 amino acids long.

This clone was seen a single time. The chain links TRBV13 to TRBJ2-1; no reliable D call. The germline CDR1 and CDR2 sequences are PRHDT and FYEKMQ (reference sequence). V dropped 4 bases and J dropped 2 bases, with 15 bases sitting between them. The CDR3 is 16 amino acids. CDR3 sequence: CASSYLGRAAYNEQFF. The CDR3 DNA reads as TGTGCCAGCAGCTACCTAGGAAGAGCCGCCTACAATGAGCAGTTCTTC.

The V call is TRBV5-1, the J call TRBJ2-3; D is unclear. Trimming took off 0 bases at V and 5 bases at J, with 10 bases between the two ends. Germline CDR1 reads SGHRS; CDR2 reads YFSETQ. The CDR3 runs 14 residues. CDR3 DNA: TGCGCCAGCAGCTTGGATTCCCCGGGAGATACGCAGTATTTT. Protein: CASSLDSPGDTQYF. The whole variable domain, filled in from reference TRBV5-1 and TRBJ2-3, reads KAGVTQTPRYLIKTRGQQVTLSCSPISGHRSVSWYQQTPGQGLQFLFEYFSETQRNKGNFPGRFSGRQFSNSRSEMNVSTLELGDSALYLCASSLDSPGDTQYFGPGTRLTVL.

This chain uses TRBV7-7 with TRBJ2-5; 7 bases fit TRBD1. This CDR3 contains 15 residues. The germline V gene encodes CDR1 SSHAT and CDR2 FNYEAQ (reference sequence). V dropped 0 bases and J dropped 1; count of bases not matched to a gene: 2. CDR3 protein: CASSLADRVQETQYF. The CDR3, as DNA: TGTGCCAGCAGCTTAGCTGACAGGGTCCAAGAGACCCAGTACTTC.

Note on this clone: The same CDR3 also results from other DNA sequences found in this sample. The J gene is TRBJ2-2, the V gene TRBV6-4; D call uncertain. V was trimmed by 0 bases and J by 4 bases, leaving 6 bases between them. Germline values: CDR1 MRHNA, CDR2 SNTAGT. This CDR3 is 14 amino acids long. The CDR3 reads CASSDSPGTGELFF. CDR3 DNA: TGTGCCAGCAGTGACTCGCCCGGCACCGGGGAGCTGTTTTTT.

This clone appeared a single time. The V and J genes are TRBV5-1 and TRBJ1-4, with 10 bases that match TRBD1. Per germline, CDR1 SGHRS and CDR2 YFSETQ. V shed 0 bases, J shed 1 base, and the junction held 3 bases outside the gene matches. The length of the CDR3 is 17 residues. CDR3 DNA: TGCGCCAGCAGCTTGGGGACAGGGGGTGGAACTAATGAAAAACTGTTTTTT. Its translation is CASSLGTGGGTNEKLFF.

The chain carries TRBV5-1 and TRBJ2-1, with TRBD2 identical over 8 bases. This CDR3 is 15 amino acids long. The V gene end was trimmed by 0 bases and the J gene end by 7 bases; junction bases not matched to a gene: 6. Per germline, CDR1 SGHRS and CDR2 YFSETQ. CDR3 loop: CASSLELAGRNEQFF. The CDR3 DNA reads TGCGCCAGCAGCTTGGAGCTAGCGGGTAGGAATGAGCAGTTCTTC.